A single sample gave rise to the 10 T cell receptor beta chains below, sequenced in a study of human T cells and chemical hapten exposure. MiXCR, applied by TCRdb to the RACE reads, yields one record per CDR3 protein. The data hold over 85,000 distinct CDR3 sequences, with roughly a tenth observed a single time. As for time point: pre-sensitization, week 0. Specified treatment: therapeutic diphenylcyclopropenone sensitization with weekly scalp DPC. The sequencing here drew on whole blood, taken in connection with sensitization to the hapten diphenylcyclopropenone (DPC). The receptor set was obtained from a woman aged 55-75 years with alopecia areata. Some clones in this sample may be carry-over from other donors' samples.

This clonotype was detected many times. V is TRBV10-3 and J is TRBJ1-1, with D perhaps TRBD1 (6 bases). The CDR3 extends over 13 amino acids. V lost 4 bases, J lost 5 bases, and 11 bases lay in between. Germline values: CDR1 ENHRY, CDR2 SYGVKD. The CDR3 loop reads CAISVRGETEAFF. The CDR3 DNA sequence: TGTGCCATCAGTGTCAGGGGAGAGACTGAAGCTTTCTTT.

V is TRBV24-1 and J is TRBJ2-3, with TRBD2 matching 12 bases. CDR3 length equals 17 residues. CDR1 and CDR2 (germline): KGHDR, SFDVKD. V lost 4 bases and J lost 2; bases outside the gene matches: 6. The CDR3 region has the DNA TGTGCCACCAGTGACCCCTCTAGCGGGGGGGCCACAGATACGCAGTATTTT. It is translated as CATSDPSSGGATDTQYF.

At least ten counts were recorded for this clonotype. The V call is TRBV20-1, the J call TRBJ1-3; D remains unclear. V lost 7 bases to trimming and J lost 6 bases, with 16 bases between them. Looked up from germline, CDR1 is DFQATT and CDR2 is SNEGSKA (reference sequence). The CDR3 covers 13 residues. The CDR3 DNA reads TGCAGTGTCCCCACCATTGGGGTAAACACCATATATTTT. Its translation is CSVPTIGVNTIYF.

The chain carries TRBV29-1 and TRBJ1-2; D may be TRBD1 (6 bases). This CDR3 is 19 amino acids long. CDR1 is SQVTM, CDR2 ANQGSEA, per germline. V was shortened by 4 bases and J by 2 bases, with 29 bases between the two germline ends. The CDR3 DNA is TGCAGCGTTGTGCTCAGAGGGGGGGACCGCGAGTCCAGAAACTATGGCTACACCTTC. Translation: CSVVLRGGDRESRNYGYTF. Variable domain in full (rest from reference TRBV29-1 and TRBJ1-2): SAVISQKPSRDICQRGTSLTIQCQVDSQVTMMFWYRQQPGQSLTLIATANQGSEATYESGFVIDKFPISRPNLTFSTLTVSNMSPEDSSIYLCSVVLRGGDRESRNYGYTFGSGTRLTVV.

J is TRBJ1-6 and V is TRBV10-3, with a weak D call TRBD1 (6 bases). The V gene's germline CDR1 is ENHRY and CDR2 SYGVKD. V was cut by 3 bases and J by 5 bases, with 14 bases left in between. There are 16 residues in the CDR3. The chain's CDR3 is CAISERGADNNSPLHF. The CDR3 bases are TGTGCCATCAGTGAAAGGGGGGCAGACAATAATTCACCCCTCCACTTT.

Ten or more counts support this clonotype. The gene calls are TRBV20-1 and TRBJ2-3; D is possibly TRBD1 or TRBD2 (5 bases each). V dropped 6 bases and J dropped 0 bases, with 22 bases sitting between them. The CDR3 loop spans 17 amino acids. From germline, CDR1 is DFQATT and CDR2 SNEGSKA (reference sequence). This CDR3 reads CSARRVRGRTSTDTQYF. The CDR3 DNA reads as TGCAGTGCCCGGCGGGTGAGGGGACGAACTAGCACAGATACGCAGTATTTT.

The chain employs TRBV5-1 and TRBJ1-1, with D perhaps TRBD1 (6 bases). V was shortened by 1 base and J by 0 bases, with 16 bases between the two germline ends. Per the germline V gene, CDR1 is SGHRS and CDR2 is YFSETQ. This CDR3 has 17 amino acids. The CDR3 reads CASSLMPGVGMNTEAFF. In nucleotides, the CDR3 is TGCGCCAGCAGCTTGATGCCAGGGGTAGGGATGAACACTGAAGCTTTCTTT.

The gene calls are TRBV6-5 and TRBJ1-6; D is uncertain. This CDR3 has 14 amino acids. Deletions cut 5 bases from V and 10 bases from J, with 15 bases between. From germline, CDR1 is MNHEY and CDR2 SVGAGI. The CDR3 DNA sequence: TGTGCCAGCAGTGCGAACGAGGAGATCTCACCCCTCCACTTT. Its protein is CASSANEEISPLHF.

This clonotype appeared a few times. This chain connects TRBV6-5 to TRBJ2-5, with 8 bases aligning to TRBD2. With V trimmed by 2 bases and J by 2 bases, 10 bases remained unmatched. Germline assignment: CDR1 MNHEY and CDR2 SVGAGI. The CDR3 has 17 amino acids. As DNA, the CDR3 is TGTGCCAGCAGTTACCATTTTACTAGCGGAACTCAAGAGACCCAGTACTTC. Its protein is CASSYHFTSGTQETQYF.

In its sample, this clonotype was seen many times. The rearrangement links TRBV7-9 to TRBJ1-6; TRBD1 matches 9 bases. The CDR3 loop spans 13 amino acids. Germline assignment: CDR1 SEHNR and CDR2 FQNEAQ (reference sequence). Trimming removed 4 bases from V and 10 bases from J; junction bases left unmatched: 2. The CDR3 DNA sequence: TGTGCCAGCAGCTACAGGGGGCCCTCACCCCTCCACTTT. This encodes CASSYRGPSPLHF.